This T cell receptor beta chain was sequenced for a study of T cell responses to AZD1222 COVID-19 vaccine. This CDR3 comprises 15 residues. Germline V gives CDR1 SGHRS, CDR2 YFSETQ. The V end was cut by 4 bases, the J end by 5 bases, with 18 bases between. The protocol was immunoSEQ multiplex PCR, while the TCRdb copy is restricted to in-frame clones and leaves out a portion. The table lists approximately 110,000 clones, around 94% of them singletons. The source is an adult in good health. Source: peripheral blood, taken on day 0 of AZD1222 vaccination. The chain carries TRBV5-1 and TRBJ1-2; D uncertain. CDR3 residues: CASSPDGLGTYGYTF. As DNA, the CDR3 is TGCGCCAGCAGCCCCGACGGCTTAGGAACTTATGGCTACACCTTC.